One TCR beta chain is described in this entry. Its matching antigen is unknown. With the Oncomine TCR Beta short-read assay, DNA from cultured CD4+ T cells was sequenced. Each CDR3 protein gets one entry after TCRdb re-called the PCR reads with MiXCR. The data show about 15,000 distinct CDR3 sequences, 53% seen once. The data are from a study of vaccination and CD4 T cells after COVID-19. Study information: The makeup of the convalescents was six males and four females, two of them Hispanic.

Treatment specified: approximately 10-day PBMC culture with coronavirus spike peptide pools or control peptides (ViraFEST assay). The CDR3 is 14 amino acids. Trimming at V came to 7 bases and at J to 4 bases, leaving 3 bases not matched to a gene. Germline values: CDR1 SGHTA, CDR2 FQGNSA. J is TRBJ2-5 and V is TRBV7-2; TRBD2 matches 13 bases. The specimen was CD4+ T cells from blood, cultured in vitro, collected before SARS-CoV-2 vaccination. This TCR was sampled from a human donor who had recovered from COVID-19. The CDR3 here is CASTTSGRGETQYF. In DNA form, the CDR3 reads TGTGCCAGCACAACTAGCGGGAGGGGAGAGACCCAGTACTTC.